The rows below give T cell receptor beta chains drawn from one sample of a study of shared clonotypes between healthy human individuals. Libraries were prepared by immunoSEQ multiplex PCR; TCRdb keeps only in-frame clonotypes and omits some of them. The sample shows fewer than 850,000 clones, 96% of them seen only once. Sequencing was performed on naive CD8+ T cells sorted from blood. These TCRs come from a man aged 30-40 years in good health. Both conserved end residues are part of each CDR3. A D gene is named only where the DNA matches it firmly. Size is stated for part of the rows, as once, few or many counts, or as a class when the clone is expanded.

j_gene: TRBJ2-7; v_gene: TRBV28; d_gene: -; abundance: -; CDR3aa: CASSSDLPIIYEQYF; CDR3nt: TGTGCCAGCAGCTCCGACCTCCCAATCATCTACGAGCAGTACTTC
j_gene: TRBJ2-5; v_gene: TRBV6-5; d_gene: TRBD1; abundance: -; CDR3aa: CASSYFRTGFVQTQYF; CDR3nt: TGTGCCAGCAGTTACTTCCGGACAGGTTTCGTTCAGACCCAGTACTTC
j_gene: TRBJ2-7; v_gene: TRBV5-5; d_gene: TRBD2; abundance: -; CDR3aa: CASSPAGGGGEQYF; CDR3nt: TGTGCCAGCAGCCCCGCGGGGGGGGGCGGCGAGCAGTACTTC
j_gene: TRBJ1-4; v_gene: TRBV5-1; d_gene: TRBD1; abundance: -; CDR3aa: CASSEDGQGIRKLFF; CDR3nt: TGCGCCAGCAGCGAGGACGGACAGGGTATAAGGAAACTGTTTTTT
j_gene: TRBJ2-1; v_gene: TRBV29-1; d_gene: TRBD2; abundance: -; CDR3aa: CSVVERESYNEQFF; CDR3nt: TGCAGCGTTGTAGAGCGGGAGTCCTACAATGAGCAGTTCTTC
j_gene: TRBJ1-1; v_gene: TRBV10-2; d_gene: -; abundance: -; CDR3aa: CASSDVNTEAFF; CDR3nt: TGCGCCAGCAGTGACGTGAACACTGAAGCTTTCTTT
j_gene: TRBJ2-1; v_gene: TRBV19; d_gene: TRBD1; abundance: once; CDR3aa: CASSGDSYNEQFF; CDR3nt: TGTGCCAGTAGTGGGGACAGCTACAATGAGCAGTTCTTC
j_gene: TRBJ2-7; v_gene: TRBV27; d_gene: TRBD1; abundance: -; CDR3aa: CASSRRDRGYEQYF; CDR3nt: TGTGCCAGCAGTCGCCGGGACAGGGGCTACGAGCAGTACTTC
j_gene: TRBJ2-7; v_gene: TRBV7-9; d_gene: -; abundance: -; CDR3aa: CASTPGAYEQYF; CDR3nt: TGTGCCAGCACCCCAGGGGCTTACGAGCAGTACTTC
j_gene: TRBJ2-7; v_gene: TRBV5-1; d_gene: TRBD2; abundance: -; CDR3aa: CASSPDGLAGGSYEQYF; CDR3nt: TGCGCCAGCAGCCCTGACGGGCTAGCGGGAGGTAGTTACGAGCAGTACTTC
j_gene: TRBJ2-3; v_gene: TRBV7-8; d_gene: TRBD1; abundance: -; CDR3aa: CASNPLGTGSGDTQYF; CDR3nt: TGTGCCAGCAACCCCCTCGGGACAGGGTCGGGGGATACGCAGTATTTT
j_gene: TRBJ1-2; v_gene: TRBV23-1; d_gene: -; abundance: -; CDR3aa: CASKPPGDAGTF; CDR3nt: TGCGCCAGCAAACCTCCCGGCGACGCGGGCACCTTC
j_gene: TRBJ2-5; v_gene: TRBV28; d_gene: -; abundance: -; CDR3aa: CASSFNGETQYF; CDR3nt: TGTGCCAGCAGTTTTAACGGAGAGACCCAGTACTTC
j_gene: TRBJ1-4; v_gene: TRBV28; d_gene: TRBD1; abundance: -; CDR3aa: CASSLITGENESELFF; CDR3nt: TGTGCCAGCAGTCTAATTACAGGGGAAAATGAAAGTGAGCTGTTTTTT
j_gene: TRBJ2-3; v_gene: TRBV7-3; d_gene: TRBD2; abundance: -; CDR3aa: CASSSLAGGPVDTQYF; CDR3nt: TGTGCCAGCAGCTCCCTAGCGGGAGGGCCGGTAGATACGCAGTATTTT
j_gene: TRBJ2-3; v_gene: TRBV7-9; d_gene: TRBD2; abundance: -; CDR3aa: CASSLYGRSTDTQYF; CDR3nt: TGTGCCAGCAGCTTATACGGGAGGAGCACAGATACGCAGTATTTT
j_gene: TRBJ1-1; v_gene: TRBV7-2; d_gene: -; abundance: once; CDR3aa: CASSTPGVGLTEAFF; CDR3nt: TGTGCCAGCAGCACCCCAGGGGTTGGGTTGACTGAAGCTTTCTTT
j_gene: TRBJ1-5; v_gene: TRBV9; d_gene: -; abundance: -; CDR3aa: CASSATGLDGQPQHF; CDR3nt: TGTGCCAGCAGCGCCACAGGGTTGGATGGGCAGCCCCAGCATTTT
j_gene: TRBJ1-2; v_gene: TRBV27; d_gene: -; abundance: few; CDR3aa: CASASGSGYGYTF; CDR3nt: TGTGCCAGCGCCTCAGGGAGTGGTTATGGCTACACCTTC
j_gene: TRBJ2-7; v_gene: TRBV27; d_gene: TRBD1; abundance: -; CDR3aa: CASSLLGGTGTYEQYF; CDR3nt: TGTGCCAGCAGTCTACTGGGCGGGACAGGAACCTACGAGCAGTACTTC
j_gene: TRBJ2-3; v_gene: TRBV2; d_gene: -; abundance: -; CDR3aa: CASNQDRGGRPDTQYF; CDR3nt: TGTGCCAGCAATCAGGATAGGGGGGGGAGGCCAGATACGCAGTATTTT
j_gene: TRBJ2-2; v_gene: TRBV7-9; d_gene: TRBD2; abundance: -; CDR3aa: CASLGLAEITGELFF; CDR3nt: TGTGCCAGCCTGGGACTAGCGGAGATCACCGGGGAGCTGTTTTTT
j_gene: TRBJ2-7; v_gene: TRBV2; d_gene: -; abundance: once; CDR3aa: CASSDLVTSYEQYF; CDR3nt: TGTGCCAGCAGTGATCTGGTAACCTCCTACGAGCAGTACTTC
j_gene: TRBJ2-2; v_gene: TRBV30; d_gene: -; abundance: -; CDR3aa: CAGNGQAGVAGELFF; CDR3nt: TGTGCTGGGAATGGGCAGGCCGGGGTTGCCGGGGAGCTGTTTTTT
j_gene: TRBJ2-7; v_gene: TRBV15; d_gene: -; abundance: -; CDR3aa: CATSSTQGQRSYEQYF; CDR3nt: TGTGCCACCAGCAGCACCCAAGGACAGCGCAGCTACGAGCAGTACTTC
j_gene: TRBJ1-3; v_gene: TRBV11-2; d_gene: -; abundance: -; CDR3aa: CASSPGSSGNTIYF; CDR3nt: TGTGCCAGCAGCCCGGGTAGCTCTGGAAACACCATATATTTT
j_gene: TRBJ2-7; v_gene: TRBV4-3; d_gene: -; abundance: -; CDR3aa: CASSQGVWGYEQYF; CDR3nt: TGCGCCAGCAGCCAAGGTGTCTGGGGCTACGAGCAGTACTTC
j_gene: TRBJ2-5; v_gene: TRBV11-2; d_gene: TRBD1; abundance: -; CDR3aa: CASSLLRTGVLETQYF; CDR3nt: TGTGCCAGCAGCTTACTGAGGACAGGGGTTCTGGAGACCCAGTACTTC
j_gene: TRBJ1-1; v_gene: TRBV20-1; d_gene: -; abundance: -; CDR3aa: CSRKLGTEAFF; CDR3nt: TGCAGTAGGAAGTTGGGCACTGAAGCTTTCTTT
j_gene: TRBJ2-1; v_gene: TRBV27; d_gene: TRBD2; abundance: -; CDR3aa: CASSFHPGGILDEQFF; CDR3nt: TGTGCCAGCAGTTTCCATCCGGGAGGGATACTCGATGAGCAGTTCTTC
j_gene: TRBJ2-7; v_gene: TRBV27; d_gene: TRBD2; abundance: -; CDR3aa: CASSMRSSGNYEQYF; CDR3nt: TGTGCCAGCAGCATGCGGTCTAGCGGAAACTACGAGCAGTACTTC
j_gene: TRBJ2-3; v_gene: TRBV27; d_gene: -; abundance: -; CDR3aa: CASSLSQGLGRRNTDTQYF; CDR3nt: TGTGCCAGCAGTCTATCACAAGGGTTGGGACGGCGGAACACAGATACGCAGTATTTT
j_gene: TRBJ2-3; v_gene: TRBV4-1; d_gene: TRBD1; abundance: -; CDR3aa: CASSQVVDPAQGALDTQYF; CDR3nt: TGCGCCAGCAGCCAAGTGGTGGACCCGGCACAGGGGGCGTTAGATACGCAGTATTTT
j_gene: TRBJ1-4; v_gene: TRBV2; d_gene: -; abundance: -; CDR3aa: CATTSNEKLFF; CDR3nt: TGTGCCACGACATCTAATGAAAAACTGTTTTTT
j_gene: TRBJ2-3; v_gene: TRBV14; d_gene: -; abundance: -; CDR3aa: CASSRQGGDTQYF; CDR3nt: TGTGCCAGCAGCCGCCAGGGCGGAGATACGCAGTATTTT
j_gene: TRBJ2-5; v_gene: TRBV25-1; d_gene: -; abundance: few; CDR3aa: CASSEETQYF; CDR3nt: TGTGCCAGCAGTGAAGAGACCCAGTACTTC
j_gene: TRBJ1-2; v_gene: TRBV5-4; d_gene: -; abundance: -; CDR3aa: CASSFWGGGYGYTF; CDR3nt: TGTGCCAGCAGCTTCTGGGGCGGGGGCTATGGCTACACCTTC
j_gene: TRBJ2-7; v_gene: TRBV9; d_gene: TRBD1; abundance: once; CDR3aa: CASSGGQTYEQYF; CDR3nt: TGTGCCAGCAGCGGGGGACAGACCTACGAGCAGTACTTC
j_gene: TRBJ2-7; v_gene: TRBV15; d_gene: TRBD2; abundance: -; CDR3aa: CATSGKPGREYREQYF; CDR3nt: TGTGCCACCAGCGGAAAACCGGGGCGGGAGTATCGCGAGCAGTACTTC
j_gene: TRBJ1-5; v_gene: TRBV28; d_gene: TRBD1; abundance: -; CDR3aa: CASSLQGAPNQPQHF; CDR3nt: TGTGCCAGCAGTCTGCAGGGGGCCCCCAATCAGCCCCAGCATTTT
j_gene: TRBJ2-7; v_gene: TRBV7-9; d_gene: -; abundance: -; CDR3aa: CASSLSGTSYEQYF; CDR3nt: TGTGCCAGCAGCCTTAGCGGAACCTCCTACGAGCAGTACTTC
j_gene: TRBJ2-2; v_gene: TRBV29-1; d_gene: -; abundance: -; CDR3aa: CSVVVDSNTGELFF; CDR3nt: TGCAGCGTTGTTGTGGACAGCAACACCGGGGAGCTGTTTTTT
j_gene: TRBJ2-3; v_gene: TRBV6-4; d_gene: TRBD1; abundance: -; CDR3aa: CASSDGTGADTQYF; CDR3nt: TGTGCCAGCAGTGACGGGACAGGGGCAGATACGCAGTATTTT
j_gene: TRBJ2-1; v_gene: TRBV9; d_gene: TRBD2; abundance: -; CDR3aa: CASSVVGLAAYNEQFF; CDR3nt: TGTGCCAGCAGCGTAGTGGGACTAGCGGCATACAATGAGCAGTTCTTC
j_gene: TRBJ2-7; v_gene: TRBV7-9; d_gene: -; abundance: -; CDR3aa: CASSSRGHQRFYEQYF; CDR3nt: TGTGCCAGCAGCTCCCGGGGACACCAACGATTCTACGAGCAGTACTTC
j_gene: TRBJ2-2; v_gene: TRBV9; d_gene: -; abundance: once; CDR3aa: CASSVSSDANTGELFF; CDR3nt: TGTGCCAGCAGCGTCTCTAGCGACGCGAACACCGGGGAGCTGTTTTTT